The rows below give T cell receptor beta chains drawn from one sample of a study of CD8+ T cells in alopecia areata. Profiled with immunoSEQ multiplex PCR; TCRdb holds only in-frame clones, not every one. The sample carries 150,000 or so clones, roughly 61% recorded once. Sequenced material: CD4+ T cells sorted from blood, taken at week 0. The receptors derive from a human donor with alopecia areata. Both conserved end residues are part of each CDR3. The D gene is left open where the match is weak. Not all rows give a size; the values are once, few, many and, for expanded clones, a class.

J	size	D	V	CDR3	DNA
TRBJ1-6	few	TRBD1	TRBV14	CASSGTGNSPLHF	TGTGCCAGCAGCGGGACAGGGAATTCACCCCTCCACTTT
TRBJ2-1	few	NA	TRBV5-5	CASSFNNEQFF	TGTGCCAGCAGCTTCAACAATGAGCAGTTCTTC
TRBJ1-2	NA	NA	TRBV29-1	CSVDLQATGYTF	TGCAGCGTTGACCTACAGGCTACCGGCTACACCTTC
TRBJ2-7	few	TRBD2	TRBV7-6	CASSLGGGYEQYF	TGTGCCAGCAGCTTAGGCGGGGGCTACGAGCAGTACTTC
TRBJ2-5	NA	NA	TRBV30	CAWSVRWGETQYF	TGTGCCTGGAGTGTACGGTGGGGCGAGACCCAGTACTTC
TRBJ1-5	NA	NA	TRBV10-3	CAISEEGNQPQHF	TGTGCCATCAGTGAGGAGGGGAATCAGCCCCAGCATTTT
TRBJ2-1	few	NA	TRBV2	CASRRDWGGGDEQFF	TGTGCCAGCAGAAGGGACTGGGGCGGAGGGGATGAGCAGTTCTTC
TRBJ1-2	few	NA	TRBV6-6	CASSYGQGGGYGYTF	TGTGCCAGCAGTTACGGTCAGGGTGGTGGCTATGGCTACACCTTC
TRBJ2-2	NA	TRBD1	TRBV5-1	CASSLTGARNTGELFF	TGCGCCAGCAGCTTGACAGGGGCAAGGAACACCGGGGAGCTGTTTTTT
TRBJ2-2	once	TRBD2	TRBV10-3	CAIMRLAGGPGTGELFF	TGTGCCATCATGCGACTAGCGGGGGGGCCCGGCACCGGGGAGCTGTTTTTT
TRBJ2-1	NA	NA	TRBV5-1	CASRLDEYNEQFF	TGCGCCAGCAGACTTGACGAGTACAATGAGCAGTTCTTC
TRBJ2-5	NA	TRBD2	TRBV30	CAWNGKAGGLETQYF	TGTGCCTGGAACGGTAAAGCGGGGGGTTTAGAGACCCAGTACTTC
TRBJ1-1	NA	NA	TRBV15	CATSRDQGEAFF	TGTGCCACCAGCAGAGATCAGGGGGAAGCTTTCTTT
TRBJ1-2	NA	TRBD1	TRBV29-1	CSVRDRVQDYGYTF	TGCAGCGTCCGGGACAGGGTTCAGGACTATGGCTACACCTTC
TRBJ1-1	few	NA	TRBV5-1	CASRSQGNAEAFF	TGCGCCAGCAGATCCCAGGGAAACGCTGAAGCTTTCTTT
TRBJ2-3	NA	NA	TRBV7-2	CASSPDSLGTDTQYF	TGTGCCAGCAGTCCGGACAGCTTGGGCACAGATACGCAGTATTTT
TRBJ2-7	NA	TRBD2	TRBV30	CAPSGEYF	TGTGCCCCTAGCGGGGAGTACTTC
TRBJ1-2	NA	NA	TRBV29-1	CSVAGVRGYTF	TGCAGCGTGGCAGGGGTGAGAGGCTACACCTTC
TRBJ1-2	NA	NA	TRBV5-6	CASSLDSNYGYTF	TGTGCCAGCAGCTTGGACTCAAACTATGGCTACACCTTC
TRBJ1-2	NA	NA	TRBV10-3	CAISERGLKGYTF	TGTGCCATCAGTGAGAGAGGGCTTAAAGGCTACACCTTC
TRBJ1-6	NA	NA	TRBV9	CASSVSPGELGNSPLHF	TGTGCCAGCAGCGTGAGTCCGGGGGAATTAGGTAATTCACCCCTCCACTTT
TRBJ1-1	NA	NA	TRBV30	CAWSVTQNTEAFF	TGTGCCTGGAGTGTGACTCAAAACACTGAAGCTTTCTTT
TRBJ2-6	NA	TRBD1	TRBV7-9	CASRPGGMGSGANVLTF	TGTGCCAGCAGACCAGGGGGAATGGGCTCTGGGGCCAACGTCCTGACTTTC
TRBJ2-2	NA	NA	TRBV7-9	CASSLNTGELFF	TGTGCCAGCAGCTTAAACACCGGGGAGCTGTTTTTT
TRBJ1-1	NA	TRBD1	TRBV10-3	CAISSGTDNTEAFF	TGTGCCATCAGTTCTGGGACAGATAACACTGAAGCTTTCTTT
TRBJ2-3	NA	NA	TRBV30	CAWSGGNADTQYF	TGTGCCTGGAGTGGGGGTAATGCAGATACGCAGTATTTT
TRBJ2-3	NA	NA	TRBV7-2	CASSRTITDTQYF	TGTGCCAGCAGCAGGACCATCACAGATACGCAGTATTTT
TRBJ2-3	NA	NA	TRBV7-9	CASSRQDTQYF	TGTGCCAGCAGCCGGCAAGATACGCAGTATTTT
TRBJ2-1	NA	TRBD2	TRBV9	CASSVETGRAEQFF	TGTGCCAGCAGCGTAGAGACGGGGAGGGCTGAGCAGTTCTTC
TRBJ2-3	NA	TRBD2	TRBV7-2	CASRLLAGGQDTQYF	TGTGCCAGCAGACTTCTAGCGGGGGGGCAAGATACGCAGTATTTT
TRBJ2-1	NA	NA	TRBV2	CASSYSSYNEQFF	TGTGCCAGCAGTTACAGCTCCTACAATGAGCAGTTCTTC
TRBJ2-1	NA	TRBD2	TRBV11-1	CASSRRLAGAAEQFF	TGTGCCAGCAGCCGCCGTCTAGCGGGGGCCGCTGAGCAGTTCTTC
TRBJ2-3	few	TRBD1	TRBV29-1	CSVETTGGPGDTQYF	TGCAGCGTTGAAACCACAGGGGGCCCGGGAGATACGCAGTATTTT
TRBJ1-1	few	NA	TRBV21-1	CASSNGPSWDPEAFF	TGTGCCAGCAGCAACGGACCTTCTTGGGACCCTGAAGCTTTCTTT
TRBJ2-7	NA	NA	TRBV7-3	CASSLTRASEQYF	TGTGCCAGCAGCTTAACGCGGGCTAGCGAGCAGTACTTC
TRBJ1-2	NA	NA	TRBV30	CAWSVQGVGGYTF	TGTGCCTGGAGTGTACAGGGAGTAGGGGGCTACACCTTC
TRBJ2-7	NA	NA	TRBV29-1	CSVGTARELGEQYF	TGCAGCGTTGGGACAGCTAGGGAGTTGGGCGAGCAGTACTTC
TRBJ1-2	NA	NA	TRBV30	CAWSVGGTGYTF	TGTGCCTGGAGCGTTGGGGGGACCGGCTACACCTTC
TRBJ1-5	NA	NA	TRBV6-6	CASSTGGQPQHF	TGTGCCAGCAGTACAGGTGGGCAGCCCCAGCATTTT
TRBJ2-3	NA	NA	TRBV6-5	CASRFPGGTDTQYF	TGTGCCAGCAGGTTCCCGGGGGGCACAGATACGCAGTATTTT
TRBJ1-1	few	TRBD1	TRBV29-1	CSSSGGGGTEAFF	TGCAGCTCCTCAGGGGGAGGGGGGACTGAAGCTTTCTTT
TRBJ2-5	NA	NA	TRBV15	CATSRDGGDQETQYF	TGTGCCACCAGCAGAGATGGCGGAGACCAAGAGACCCAGTACTTC
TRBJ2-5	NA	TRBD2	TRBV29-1	CSVARPRAGGRAQETQYF	TGCAGCGTCGCCCGGCCTCGAGCGGGGGGCAGGGCCCAAGAGACCCAGTACTTC
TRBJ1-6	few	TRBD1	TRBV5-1	CASSTKGQGNSPLHF	TGCGCCAGCAGCACGAAGGGACAGGGGAATTCACCCCTCCACTTT
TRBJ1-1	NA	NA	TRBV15	CATSRDMNTEAFF	TGTGCCACCAGCAGGGATATGAACACTGAAGCTTTCTTT
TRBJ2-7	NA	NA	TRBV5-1	CASSYGTGWQYF	TGCGCCAGCAGCTACGGGACGGGGTGGCAGTACTTC
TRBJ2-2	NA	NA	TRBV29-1	CSVETRQERAGELFF	TGCAGCGTTGAAACGCGACAGGAAAGGGCCGGGGAGCTGTTTTTT
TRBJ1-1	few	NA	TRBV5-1	CASSLESSGANTEAFF	TGCGCCAGCAGCTTGGAGTCTTCAGGGGCGAACACTGAAGCTTTCTTT
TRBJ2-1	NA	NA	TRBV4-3	CASSQGTGSYNEQFF	TGCGCCAGCAGCCAAGGAACTGGCTCCTACAATGAGCAGTTCTTC
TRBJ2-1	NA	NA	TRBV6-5	CASSKSTEQFF	TGTGCCAGCAGTAAAAGTACTGAGCAGTTCTTC
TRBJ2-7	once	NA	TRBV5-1	CASSFGYEQYF	TGCGCCAGCAGCTTTGGCTACGAGCAGTACTTC
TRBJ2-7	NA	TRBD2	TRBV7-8	CASSSWTSGDEQYF	TGTGCCAGCAGCTCCTGGACTAGCGGGGACGAGCAGTACTTC
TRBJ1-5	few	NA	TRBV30	CAWSVNGDQPQHF	TGTGCCTGGAGTGTAAACGGAGATCAGCCCCAGCATTTT
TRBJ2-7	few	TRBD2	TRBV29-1	CSVDPGRGTYEQYF	TGCAGCGTTGACCCCGGGAGGGGGACCTACGAGCAGTACTTC
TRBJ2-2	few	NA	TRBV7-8	CANSEGVLGTSGELFF	TGTGCCAACAGCGAGGGGGTCTTGGGTACCTCCGGGGAGCTGTTTTTT
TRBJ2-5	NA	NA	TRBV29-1	CSAWTAPGETQYF	TGCAGCGCTTGGACAGCCCCCGGAGAGACCCAGTACTTC
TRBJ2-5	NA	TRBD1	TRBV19	CASSDQGEETQYF	TGTGCCAGTAGTGATCAGGGGGAAGAGACCCAGTACTTC
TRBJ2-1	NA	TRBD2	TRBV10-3	CAISDGLAGVNEQFF	TGTGCCATCAGTGACGGACTAGCGGGGGTCAATGAGCAGTTCTTC
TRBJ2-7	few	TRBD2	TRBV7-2	CASSTLAGGSYEQYF	TGTGCCAGCAGCACACTAGCGGGGGGATCCTACGAGCAGTACTTC
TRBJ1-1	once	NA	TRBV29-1	CSSSPILNTEAFF	TGCAGCTCTTCACCGATCCTGAACACTGAAGCTTTCTTT